A single sample gave rise to the 9 T cell receptor beta chains below, sequenced in a study of cytomegalovirus exposure and HLA in healthy donors. The study ran its PCR with 60 Vbeta and 13 Jbeta primers. Here immunoSEQ multiplex PCR was the method, and the copy in TCRdb shows in-frame clones only, minus some. The table lists about 170,000 clones, over 75% of them singletons, with 3% to 3.5% in the top ten. The sample consisted of PBMCs. Receptors were obtained from a female donor in good health and CMV-seronegative.

This chain uses TRBV9 with TRBJ2-1, with 15 nucleotides matching TRBD2. CDR3 size: 19 residues. The V gene's germline CDR1 is SGDLS and CDR2 YYNGEE. J was trimmed by 0 bases and V by 4 bases; bases with no gene match: 8. The CDR3 nucleotides are TGTGCCAGCAGCTCGGGACTAGCGGGGGGACCGAGCTCCTACAATGAGCAGTTCTTC. It translates to CASSSGLAGGPSSYNEQFF.

This chain links TRBV7-3 with TRBJ2-1, with 13 bases matching TRBD2. Germline assignment: CDR1 SGHTA and CDR2 FQGTGA. Germline trimming cut 3 bases from V and 1 base from J; bases unmatched to any gene: 3. The CDR3 loop spans 17 amino acids. The DNA of the CDR3 is TGTGCCAGCAGCTTTCGGACTAGCGGGAGTTCCTACAATGAGCAGTTCTTC. Amino acids: CASSFRTSGSSYNEQFF.

The chain uses TRBV30 and TRBJ1-6, with 7 bases lining up with TRBD1. The CDR3 covers 14 residues. Germline CDR1 GTSNPN, CDR2 SVGIG (reference sequence). Trimming took 4 bases from V and 7 from J; bases not matched to a gene: 7. The CDR3 loop is CAWTTGQTNSPLHF. DNA for the CDR3: TGTGCCTGGACCACGGGACAGACAAATTCACCCCTCCACTTT.

The chain has TRBV13 and TRBJ2-5, with 8 bases identical to TRBD2. CDR1 PRHDT and CDR2 FYEKMQ come from the germline V gene (reference sequence). V dropped 2 bases and J dropped 1; count of bases not matched to a gene: 6. There are 16 residues in the CDR3. The DNA of the CDR3 is TGTGCCAGCAGCTTAATGGTAGCGGGGCTCCAAGAGACCCAGTACTTC. It encodes CASSLMVAGLQETQYF.

V usage is TRBV5-1 and J usage is TRBJ2-1; D possibly matches TRBD1 or TRBD2 (5 bases each). CDR1 and CDR2 from the germline V gene are SGHRS and YFSETQ. CDR3 length: 14 amino acids. V was shortened by 4 bases and J by 6 bases, with 14 bases between the two germline ends. The CDR3: CASSLGVSINEQFF. DNA for the CDR3: TGCGCCAGCAGCCTGGGGGTTAGCATCAATGAGCAGTTCTTC. Looking up the rest from reference TRBV5-1 and TRBJ2-1 gives the full variable domain: KAGVTQTPRYLIKTRGQQVTLSCSPISGHRSVSWYQQTPGQGLQFLFEYFSETQRNKGNFPGRFSGRQFSNSRSEMNVSTLELGDSALYLCASSLGVSINEQFFGPGTRLTVL.

The J gene is TRBJ1-3, the V gene TRBV30, with D perhaps TRBD2 (6 bases). The DNA end favors TRBJ2-2, so the J call may be wrong. The CDR3 is 13 amino acids. Germline V gives CDR1 GTSNPN, CDR2 SVGIG (reference sequence). CDR3 in amino acids: CAWTREVTGELFF. CDR3 nucleotide sequence: TGTGCCTGGACGAGGGAGGTCACCGGGGAGCTGTTTTTT.

The CDR3: CASSLDGTGSYEQYF. The CDR3 region has the DNA TGCGCCAGCAGCTTGGATGGGACAGGGTCCTACGAGCAGTACTTC. The chain uses TRBV5-1 and TRBJ2-7, with 9 bases aligning to TRBD1. Germline trimming cut 0 bases from V and 1 base from J; bases unmatched to any gene: 2. Per the germline V gene, CDR1 is SGHRS and CDR2 is YFSETQ. The CDR3 sequence is 15 residues long.

The V and J genes are TRBV19 and TRBJ2-1; 12 bases are a match to TRBD2. The V gene's germline CDR1 is LNHDA and CDR2 SQIVND (reference sequence). CDR3 length equals 15 residues. Trimming cost V 5 bases and J 10 bases; bases outside gene matches: 9. The CDR3 DNA reads TGTGCCAGTAGTCTCCAGACTAGCGGGGGTGGAGAGCAGTTCTTC. It is translated as CASSLQTSGGGEQFF.

The V and J genes are TRBV6-1 and TRBJ1-5; D may be TRBD1 (6 bases). From germline, CDR1 is MNHNS and CDR2 SASEGT. The CDR3 sequence is 14 residues long. The V and J ends lost 2 bases and 6 bases respectively, with 11 bases between them. This CDR3 is CASSESGTTQPQHF. CDR3 DNA sequence: TGTGCCAGCAGTGAATCCGGGACAACTCAGCCCCAGCATTTT.